Presented here are 24 T cell receptor beta chains from one specimen sequenced in a study of T cell repertoires in cytomegalovirus infection. Which antigens these TCRs recognize remains unknown. TCRdb used MiXCR to reprocess the reads, holding one entry per CDR3 protein. The table has roughly 990,000 distinct CDR3 sequences, roughly a third seen once. The sequencing here drew on cultured CD8+ T cells from PBMCs, taken from culture after CMV antigen stimulation. The receptors were sampled from a human donor in good health (CMV status not recorded). Some clones in this sample may be carry-over from other donors' samples.

The chain combines TRBV5-6 with TRBJ2-7, with 12 bases identical to TRBD1. From germline, CDR1 is SGHDT and CDR2 YYEEEE. The V gene end was trimmed by 2 bases and the J gene end by 6 bases; junction bases not matched to a gene: 3. CDR3 length: 14 residues. This chain's CDR3 is CASSFGTGGVEQYV. The CDR3 DNA is TGTGCCAGCAGCTTCGGGACAGGGGGCGTCGAGCAGTACGTC.

The chain has TRBV7-4 and TRBJ2-3; D gene unclear. Looked up from germline, CDR1 is SGHVT and CDR2 is SQSDAQ. With 3 bases removed from V and 0 bases from J, the gap between germline ends came to 10 bases. CDR3 length: 15 amino acids. CDR3 in DNA: TGTGCCAGCAGCTTCGGGCAAGTTAGCACAGATACGCAGTATTTT. Its protein product is CASSFGQVSTDTQYF.

This clonotype has more than one count but fewer than ten. The genes are TRBV6-1 and TRBJ1-1, with D tentatively TRBD1 (6 bases). Trimming pared 2 bases from V and 6 bases from J, leaving 10 bases between. This CDR3 spans 13 amino acids. The V gene's germline CDR1 is MNHNS and CDR2 SASEGT. The CDR3 loop reads CASSEFHRAEAFF. CDR3 coding DNA: TGTGCCAGCAGTGAATTTCACAGGGCTGAAGCTTTCTTT.

This chain joins TRBV15 and TRBJ2-7, with 9 bases aligning to TRBD2. The CDR3 length is 15 residues. Looked up from germline, CDR1 is LNHNV and CDR2 is YYDKDF (reference sequence). DNA for the CDR3: TGTGTCACCAGCAGAGATTTGGGACTAGCTTTCGAGCAGTACGTC. The encoded protein is CVTSRDLGLAFEQYV.

This chain joins TRBV12-3 or TRBV12-4 and TRBJ1-5; no firm D call. Deletions cut 4 bases from V and 4 bases from J, with 11 bases between. The CDR3 has 14 amino acids. Here the CDR3 DNA reads TGTGCCAGCAGTTACTCTCCCACTAATCAGCCCCAGCATTTT. Translated, it gives CASSYSPTNQPQHF.

The chain has TRBV7-9 and TRBJ1-6; no clear D gene. This CDR3 has 14 amino acids. Germline loops: CDR1 SEHNR, CDR2 FQNEAQ (reference sequence). The V gene lost 1 base and the J gene lost 6 bases, with 7 bases spanning the gap. This CDR3 reads CASSLEPRNSPLHF. The CDR3 DNA reads TGTGCCAGCAGCTTAGAGCCTCGTAATTCACCCCTCCACTTT.

This clonotype was observed a handful of times. The rearrangement uses TRBV10-2 and TRBJ2-1, with a tentative D call TRBD1 (5 bases). This CDR3 comprises 17 residues. The germline gives CDR1 WSHSY, CDR2 SAAADI. Trimming removed 3 bases from V and 9 bases from J, with 24 bases in between. CDR3 residues: CASSEGAGWRRSIEQFF. The CDR3 DNA reads as TGCGCCAGCAGTGAAGGGGCAGGGTGGCGGCGATCGATTGAGCAGTTCTTC.

The table lists this clonotype with a few counts. The chain employs TRBV6-5 and TRBJ2-3; tentative D call: TRBD2 (6 bases). V was cut by 0 bases and J by 6 bases, with 10 bases left in between. The V gene's germline CDR1 is MNHEY and CDR2 SVGAGI. The length of the CDR3 is 14 residues. The chain's CDR3 is CASSYSTSGDTQYF. The CDR3 bases are TGTGCCAGCAGTTACTCGACTAGTGGGGATACGCAGTATTTT.

CDR3 coding DNA: TGTGCCAGCAGCGGCCGTGGGGGGGTTACTTCCACAGATACGCAGTATTTT. Translating gives CASSGRGGVTSTDTQYF. V gene TRBV11-2 combines with J gene TRBJ2-3, with TRBD2 identical over 7 bases. The V gene end was trimmed by 5 bases and the J gene end by 2 bases; junction bases not matched to a gene: 13. Germline CDR1 and CDR2: SGHAT and FQNNGV. This CDR3 is 17 amino acids long.

This clonotype was recorded many times. This sequence joins TRBV7-2 and TRBJ2-3, with 9 bases lining up with TRBD2. The CDR3 is 16 residues long. J gave up 2 bases and V 5 bases, and 8 bases lay outside the gene matches. CDR1 is SGHTA, CDR2 FQGNSA, per germline. CDR3 nucleotides: TGTGCCAGCAGCCCCTGGACTAGCGAGGACACAGATACGCAGTATTTT. Amino acids: CASSPWTSEDTDTQYF.

This clonotype has ten or more counts. The DNA of the CDR3 is TGTGCCAGCAGCGTGGGACTAATAAATGAGCAGTTCTTC. Amino acid sequence: CASSVGLINEQFF. The rearrangement links TRBV7-2 to TRBJ2-1; 7 bases fit TRBD2. CDR1 and CDR2 from the germline V gene are SGHTA and FQGNSA. V gave up 5 bases and J gave up 7 bases; unmatched junction bases: 5. The CDR3 has 13 amino acids.

This clonotype was counted between two and nine times. This chain links TRBV7-9 with TRBJ2-7; 8 nucleotides align to TRBD1. The CDR3 runs 12 residues. Germline V lookup: CDR1 SEHNR, CDR2 FQNEAQ (reference sequence). The V and J ends lost 6 bases and 6 bases, in that order; junction bases with no gene match: 4. CDR3 in DNA: TGTGCCAGCAGTTCCGGACAGGGCGAGCAGTACTTC. Its protein product is CASSSGQGEQYF.

The table lists this clonotype with a few counts. J is TRBJ1-1 and V is TRBV7-9; D gene unclear. This CDR3 has 13 amino acids. CDR1 and CDR2 (germline): SEHNR, FQNEAQ (reference sequence). V was cut by 1 base and J by 5 bases, with 8 bases left in between. The CDR3 sequence: CASSLVIRTEAFF. CDR3 bases: TGTGCCAGCAGCTTAGTCATCAGAACTGAAGCTTTCTTT.

This clonotype was seen a handful of times. The rearrangement uses TRBV6-6 and TRBJ1-4; 11 nucleotides line up with TRBD1. The J segment lost 16 bases and the V segment lost 2 bases, leaving 6 bases of the junction unmatched. This CDR3 region has 13 residues. Germline V gene data show CDR1 as MNHNY and CDR2 as SVGAGI (reference sequence). The CDR3 sequence is CASSYGQGAMEFF. DNA for the CDR3: TGTGCCAGCAGTTACGGACAGGGGGCAATGGAGTTTTTT.

This clonotype was detected a few times. This chain connects TRBV6-5 to TRBJ1-5, with a tentative D call TRBD1 (5 bases). CDR3 length equals 14 residues. The V gene lost 2 bases and the J gene lost 3 bases, with 8 bases spanning the gap. Germline V gene lookup returns CDR1 MNHEY and CDR2 SVGAGI. CDR3: CASSYKGHNQPQHF. Here the CDR3 DNA reads TGTGCCAGCAGTTACAAGGGGCACAATCAGCCCCAGCATTTT.

J is TRBJ2-7 and V is TRBV7-9; TRBD1 agrees at 8 bases. After removal of 4 bases from V and 4 bases from J, the junction contained 12 bases not matched to a gene. The germline gives CDR1 SEHNR, CDR2 FQNEAQ (reference sequence). The length of the CDR3 is 16 residues. In DNA form, the CDR3 reads TGTGCCAGCAGCTCTAACTGGGACAGGAGCACTTACGAGCAGTACTTC. This translates into CASSSNWDRSTYEQYF.

This rearrangement joins TRBV6-5 to TRBJ2-1, with 10 bases that match TRBD2. The CDR3 contains 16 residues. The germline V gene has CDR1 MNHEY and CDR2 SVGAGI. V shed 0 bases and J 9 bases; nucleotides not matched to a gene: 8. CDR3 in amino acids: CASSYSSGGGYGEQFF. The CDR3 nucleotides read TGTGCCAGCAGTTACTCGAGCGGGGGGGGTTACGGTGAGCAGTTCTTC.

This clonotype was picked up a small number of times. The chain carries TRBV10-3 and TRBJ2-3, with D perhaps matching TRBD1 or TRBD2 (5 bases each). V lost 10 bases to trimming and J lost 0 bases, with 11 bases between them. Germline V gives CDR1 ENHRY, CDR2 SYGVKD. The CDR3 has 13 amino acids. DNA for the CDR3: TGTGCCACCAACGGGGCTAGCACAGATACGCAGTATTTT. Its protein is CATNGASTDTQYF.

V and J are TRBV6-1 and TRBJ2-3; D call uncertain. The CDR3 loop spans 13 amino acids. Germline assignment: CDR1 MNHNS and CDR2 SASEGT. The germline V and J ends were trimmed by 1 base and 3 bases, with 5 bases remaining between them. In nucleotides, the CDR3 is TGTGCCAGCAGTGAAGAAGGTACAGATACGCAGTATTTT. This sequence encodes CASSEEGTDTQYF.

The V gene is TRBV6-1, the J gene TRBJ2-7; maybe TRBD2 (5 bases). Germline CDR1 MNHNS, CDR2 SASEGT. The CDR3 contains 11 residues. CDR3 protein: CASHGVYGQYV. As DNA, the CDR3 is TGTGCCTCACACGGGGTCTACGGGCAGTACGTC.

The chain joins TRBV7-8 to TRBJ2-5; 11 nucleotides match TRBD2. Germline V lookup: CDR1 SGHVS, CDR2 FQNEAQ. This CDR3 is 16 amino acids long. Trimming at V came to 3 bases and at J to 0 bases, leaving 3 bases not matched to a gene. The CDR3 protein is CASSFSGGGYQETQYF. The CDR3, as DNA: TGTGCCAGCAGCTTTAGCGGGGGGGGGTACCAAGAGACCCAGTACTTC. The full variable domain, in which reference TRBV7-8 and TRBJ2-5 provide the parts outside the CDR3, is GAGVSQSPRYKVAKRGQDVALRCDPISGHVSLFWYQQALGQGPEFLTYFQNEAQLDKSGLPSDRFFAERPEGSVSTLKIQRTQQEDSAVYLCASSFSGGGYQETQYFGPGTRLLVL.

This chain connects TRBV6-6 to TRBJ2-7; unclear D gene. Trimming shortened V by 8 bases and J by 1 base, and 18 bases separated the two germline ends. CDR1 MNHNY and CDR2 SVGAGI come from the germline V gene (reference sequence). The CDR3 covers 15 residues. The chain's CDR3 is CASAIVGFLSYEQYF. DNA for the CDR3: TGTGCCAGCGCTATCGTGGGGTTTTTGTCCTACGAGCAGTACTTC.

The CDR3 nucleotides read TGTGCCAGTAGTCCCCAGGTACAGGAGACCCAGTACTTC. This translates into CASSPQVQETQYF. The chain couples TRBV19 to TRBJ2-5, with D hard to call. CDR1 is LNHDA and CDR2 is SQIVND in the germline V gene (reference sequence). With 5 bases removed from V and 5 bases from J, the gap between germline ends came to 12 bases. The CDR3 totals 13 residues.

V and J are TRBV6-1 and TRBJ2-7, with D maybe TRBD2 (6 bases). V lost 10 bases and J 6 bases, leaving 16 bases between the germline ends. Looked up from germline, CDR1 is MNHNS and CDR2 is SASEGT. The CDR3 loop spans 12 amino acids. The CDR3 region is CATLSGTGEQYV. As DNA, the CDR3 is TGTGCCACCCTTAGCGGAACAGGCGAGCAGTACGTC.